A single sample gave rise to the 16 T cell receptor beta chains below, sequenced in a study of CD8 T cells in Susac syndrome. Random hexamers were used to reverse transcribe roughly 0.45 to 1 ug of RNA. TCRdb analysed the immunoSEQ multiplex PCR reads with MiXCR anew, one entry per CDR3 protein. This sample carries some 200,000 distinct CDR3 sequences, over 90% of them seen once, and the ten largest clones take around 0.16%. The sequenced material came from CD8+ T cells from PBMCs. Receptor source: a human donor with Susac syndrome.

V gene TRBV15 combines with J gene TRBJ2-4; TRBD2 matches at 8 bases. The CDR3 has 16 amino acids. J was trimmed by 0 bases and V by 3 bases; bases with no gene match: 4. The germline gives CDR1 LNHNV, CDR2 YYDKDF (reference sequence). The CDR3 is CATSRKREGAKNIQYF. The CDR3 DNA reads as TGTGCCACCAGCAGGAAACGGGAGGGAGCCAAAAACATTCAGTACTTC.

CDR3 loop: CAYTGRGSTRSNQPQHF. The CDR3 DNA reads as TGTGCTTATACCGGCAGGGGAAGTACTCGTAGCAATCAGCCCCAGCATTTT. The chain couples TRBV30 to TRBJ1-5, with D possibly matching TRBD1 (6 bases). Germline lookup yields CDR1 GTSNPN and CDR2 SVGIG (reference sequence). The CDR3 runs to 17 residues.

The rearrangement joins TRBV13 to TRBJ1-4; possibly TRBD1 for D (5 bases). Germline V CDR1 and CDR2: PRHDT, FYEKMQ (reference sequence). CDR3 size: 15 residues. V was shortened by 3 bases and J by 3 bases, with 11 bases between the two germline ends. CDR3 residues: CASSFAGHANEKLFF. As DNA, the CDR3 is TGTGCCAGCAGCTTTGCAGGGCACGCTAATGAAAAACTGTTTTTT.

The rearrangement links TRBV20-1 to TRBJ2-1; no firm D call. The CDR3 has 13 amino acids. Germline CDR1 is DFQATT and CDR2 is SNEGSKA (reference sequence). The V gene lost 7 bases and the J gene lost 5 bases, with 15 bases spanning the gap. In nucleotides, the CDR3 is TGCAGTGGTGTGTTGGCCCTCGACAATGAGCAGTTCTTC. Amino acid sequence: CSGVLALDNEQFF.

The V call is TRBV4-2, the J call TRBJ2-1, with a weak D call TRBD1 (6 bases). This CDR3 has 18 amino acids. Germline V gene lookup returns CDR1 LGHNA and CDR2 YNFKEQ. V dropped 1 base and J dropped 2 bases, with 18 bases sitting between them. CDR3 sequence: CASSQAGPGDEAYNEQFF. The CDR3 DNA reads TGTGCCAGCAGCCAAGCGGGCCCAGGGGACGAGGCCTACAATGAGCAGTTCTTC.

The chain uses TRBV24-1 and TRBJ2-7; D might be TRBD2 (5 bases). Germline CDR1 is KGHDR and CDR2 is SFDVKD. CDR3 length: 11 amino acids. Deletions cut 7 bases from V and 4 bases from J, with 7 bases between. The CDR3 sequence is CATRRGYEQYF. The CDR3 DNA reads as TGTGCCACCAGGAGAGGGTACGAGCAGTACTTC.

Here the CDR3 DNA reads TGTGCCAGCTCTGAAGACACCTTCGACAATGAGCAGTTCTTC. Translation gives CASSEDTFDNEQFF. The V and J genes are TRBV18 and TRBJ2-1, with D uncertain. With 6 bases removed from V and 5 bases from J, the gap between germline ends came to 14 bases. This CDR3 comprises 14 residues. Germline lookup yields CDR1 KGHSH and CDR2 LQKENI.

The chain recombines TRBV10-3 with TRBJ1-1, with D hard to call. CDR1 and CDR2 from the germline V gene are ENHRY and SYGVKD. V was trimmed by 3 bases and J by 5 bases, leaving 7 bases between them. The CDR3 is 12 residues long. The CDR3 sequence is CAISEVGTEAFF. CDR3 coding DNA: TGTGCCATCAGTGAAGTGGGGACTGAAGCTTTCTTT.

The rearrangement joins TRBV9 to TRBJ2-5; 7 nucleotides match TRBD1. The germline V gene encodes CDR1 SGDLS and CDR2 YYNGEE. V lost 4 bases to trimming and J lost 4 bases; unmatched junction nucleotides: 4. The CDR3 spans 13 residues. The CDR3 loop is CASSPGQPETQYF. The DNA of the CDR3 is TGTGCCAGCAGCCCGGGACAGCCAGAGACCCAGTACTTC.

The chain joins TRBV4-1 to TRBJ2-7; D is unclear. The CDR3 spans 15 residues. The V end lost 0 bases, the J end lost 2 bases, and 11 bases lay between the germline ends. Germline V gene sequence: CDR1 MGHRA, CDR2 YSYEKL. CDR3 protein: CASSQDPAPAYEQYF. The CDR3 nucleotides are TGCGCCAGCAGCCAAGATCCGGCCCCTGCCTACGAGCAGTACTTC.

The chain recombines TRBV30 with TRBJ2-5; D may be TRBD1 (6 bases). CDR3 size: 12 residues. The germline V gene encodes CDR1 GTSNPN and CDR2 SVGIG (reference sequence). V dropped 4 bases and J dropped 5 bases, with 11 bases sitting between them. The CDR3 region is CAWITGKETQYF. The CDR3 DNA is TGTGCCTGGATAACAGGGAAGGAGACCCAGTACTTC.

The CDR3 here is CSASSPGNTIYF. CDR3 coding DNA: TGCAGTGCTAGTAGTCCTGGAAACACCATATATTTT. The V and J genes are TRBV20-1 and TRBJ1-3; D uncertain. The CDR3 contains 12 residues. Trimming stripped 3 bases from V and 2 bases from J, with 5 bases between. Looked up from germline, CDR1 is DFQATT and CDR2 is SNEGSKA (reference sequence).

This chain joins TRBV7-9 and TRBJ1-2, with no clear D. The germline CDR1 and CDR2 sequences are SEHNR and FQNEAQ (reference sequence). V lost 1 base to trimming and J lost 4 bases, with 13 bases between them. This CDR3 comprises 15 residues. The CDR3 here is CASSLESSQFYGYTF. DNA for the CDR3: TGTGCCAGCAGCTTAGAATCTAGTCAGTTCTATGGCTACACCTTC.

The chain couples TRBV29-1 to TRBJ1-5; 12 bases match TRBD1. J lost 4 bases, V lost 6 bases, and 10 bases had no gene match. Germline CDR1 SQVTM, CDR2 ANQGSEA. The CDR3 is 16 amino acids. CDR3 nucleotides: TGCAGCGTGGATCCGGGACAGGGGGCGGTAAATCAGCCCCAGCATTTT. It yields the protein CSVDPGQGAVNQPQHF.

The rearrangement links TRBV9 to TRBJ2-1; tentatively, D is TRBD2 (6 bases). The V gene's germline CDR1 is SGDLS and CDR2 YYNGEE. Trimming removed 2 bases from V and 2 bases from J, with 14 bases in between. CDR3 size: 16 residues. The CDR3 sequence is CASSVGGDLTYNEQFF. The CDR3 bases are TGTGCCAGCAGCGTGGGTGGGGACTTAACCTACAATGAGCAGTTCTTC.

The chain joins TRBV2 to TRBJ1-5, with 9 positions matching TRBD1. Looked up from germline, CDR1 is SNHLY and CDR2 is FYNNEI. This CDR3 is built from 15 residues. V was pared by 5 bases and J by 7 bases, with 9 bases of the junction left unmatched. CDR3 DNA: TGTGCCAGCAGTCCGGACAGGGGAGGTAGCCAGCCCCAGCATTTT. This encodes CASSPDRGGSQPQHF.